Detailed here is one T cell receptor beta chain. This specimen comes from a study of cytomegalovirus exposure and HLA in healthy donors. This PCR relied on a set of 60 Vbeta primers and 13 Jbeta primers. The assay was immunoSEQ multiplex PCR, and TCRdb's table has in-frame clones only and misses some. Altogether roughly 150,000 clones are present, about 72% being singletons, with the ten largest covering approximately 4.2%. There are 16 residues in the CDR3. Germline loops: CDR1 LNHNV, CDR2 YYDKDF (reference sequence). With 1 base removed from V and 3 bases from J, the gap between germline ends came to 16 bases.

The chain uses TRBV15 and TRBJ2-7; a possible D gene is TRBD1 (5 bases). This sequence originates from a man in his 60s in good health and CMV-seronegative. Source material: PBMCs. The CDR3 DNA reads as TGTGCCACCAGCAGAGGGGGTCAGGGAATGGTCTACGAGCAGTACTTC. Protein: CATSRGGQGMVYEQYF.